Below, 2 T cell receptor beta chains from the same sample are listed, as sequenced in a study of blood T cell repertoires in COVID-19. Data came from immunoSEQ multiplex PCR; TCRdb stores just in-frame clones and leaves some out. This table has about 150,000 clones, about 85% appearing once. The sequenced sample was PBMCs or T cells enriched from blood (not recorded which). All receptors derive from a middle-aged woman who had been exposed to COVID-19.

This clone has a single count. The rearrangement uses TRBV6-5 and TRBJ1-4; 7 nucleotides match TRBD1. V lost 6 bases, J lost 7 bases, and 11 bases stayed unmatched. Germline V gene data show CDR1 as MNHEY and CDR2 as SVGAGI. The CDR3 is 15 amino acids. This chain's CDR3 is CASRPTGTGGEKLFF. CDR3 DNA sequence: TGTGCCAGCAGGCCGACAGGGACTGGAGGTGAAAAACTGTTTTTT.

The chain couples TRBV4-1 to TRBJ1-5; 9 bases align to TRBD1. V shed 4 bases, J shed 4 bases, and the junction held 2 bases outside the gene matches. Germline values: CDR1 MGHRA, CDR2 YSYEKL. This CDR3 comprises 14 residues. The CDR3 is CASSRGQGNQPQHF. For the CDR3, the DNA is TGCGCCAGCAGCCGAGGACAGGGGAATCAGCCCCAGCATTTT.